This T cell receptor beta chain appears in the sequencing data of a study of blood T cell repertoires in COVID-19. Looked up from germline, CDR1 is LGHNA and CDR2 is YNFKEQ. This CDR3 contains 16 residues. V lost 3 bases to trimming and J lost 6 bases, with 19 bases between them. As handled by the study authors: Using reference gene primer amplification, nucleated cell counts were estimated. Using immunoSEQ multiplex PCR, the repertoire was profiled, and TCRdb retains in-frame clones only, with some absent. The DNA was the basis for D and trimming; V, J and clone size are from that table. The sample has roughly 97,000 clones; about 89% are singletons.

The receptor's source is a human donor in a cohort sampled during active COVID-19. The sequenced sample consisted of peripheral blood. The J gene is TRBJ2-3, the V gene TRBV4-2; a weak D match, TRBD2 (6 bases). CDR3 bases: TGTGCCAGCAGCCACGCCGGGACTTCCCGCCCGGATACGCAGTATTTT. Translated, it gives CASSHAGTSRPDTQYF.